This entry concerns a single TCR beta chain. Its antigen remains unidentified. This sample was included in a study of T cell responses to AZD1222 COVID-19 vaccine. General observations from the study: Donors, mostly white British, included more females; clonal diversity was possibly underestimated. With dominance at 160-218 and 743-854, vaccine-associated CD4 TCRs spanned spike. It was only a handful of AZD1222 recipients who were seropositive at baseline.

The CDR3 sequence is 15 residues long. Germline CDR1 GTSNPN, CDR2 SVGIG (reference sequence). Deletions cut 2 bases from V and 0 bases from J, with 11 bases between. TCRdb keeps only in-frame clones here, not all; method: immunoSEQ multiplex PCR. The table has around 180,000 clones, approximately 86% seen once. The TCR sequence derives from an adult in good health. The material sequenced was peripheral blood, taken on day 0 of AZD1222 vaccination. The chain is built from TRBV30 and TRBJ1-3; the D is unclear. The CDR3 reads CAWSKSESSGNTIYF. CDR3 DNA: TGTGCCTGGAGTAAATCAGAGTCCTCTGGAAACACCATATATTTT.